These T cell receptor beta chains were read from a single sample in a study of T cells after yellow fever vaccination. MiXCR, applied by TCRdb to the 5' RACE reads, yields one record per CDR3 protein. The profile shows about 73,000 distinct CDR3 sequences, just under 8% of them singletons. The sequencing used CD8+ T cells sorted from PBMCs, collected on the day of the yellow fever booster vaccination. The receptor source for this set is a man aged 30 to 45 who received the YFV17D yellow fever vaccine. Both conserved end residues are part of each CDR3. Fields, in order: V gene, clone size, J gene, CDR3 protein. Only part of the rows carry a size: once, few, many, or a class if the clone is expanded.

TRBV6-1	few	TRBJ1-2	CASSPGTVYYGYTF
TRBV20-1	-	TRBJ2-1	CSFVATSGHYEQFF
TRBV14	few	TRBJ2-1	CASSQFREGERFF
TRBV12-3/TRBV12-4	few	TRBJ2-2	CASSPRGPTGELFF
TRBV20-1	few	TRBJ2-3	CSARDDPSTDTQYF
TRBV3-1	few	TRBJ2-2	CASIGSNTGELFF
TRBV5-1	-	TRBJ2-7	CGSRFIYRDDYEQYF
TRBV12-3/TRBV12-4	-	TRBJ2-5	CASSAGTAETQYF
TRBV4-3	-	TRBJ2-7	CASSQDWDLSSYEQYF
TRBV12-3/TRBV12-4	few	TRBJ2-3	CASSLGGTTDTQYF
TRBV3-1	-	TRBJ2-7	CASSQVGRSYEQYF
TRBV6-1	many	TRBJ2-7	CASRFGALNTYEQYF
TRBV5-1	few	TRBJ2-7	CASSPGTPYEQYF
TRBV7-7	many	TRBJ2-2	CASSLSGGPTGELFF
TRBV6-2/TRBV6-3	-	TRBJ1-4	CASSLVLGGEKLFF
TRBV13	-	TRBJ2-1	CASSVPLGMDEQFF
TRBV7-6	few	TRBJ2-5	CASSPPGYGTGLETQYF